This T cell receptor (beta chain) was sequenced for a study of cytomegalovirus exposure and HLA in healthy donors. As for this clone: What it binds is unknown.

Study findings and constraints: At a 0.05 false discovery rate, a later analysis found approximately 15,000 TCR beta sequences to be associated with HLA alleles.

The CDR3 loop spans 13 amino acids. Trimming cost V 5 bases and J 8 bases; bases outside gene matches: 4. Germline assignment: CDR1 MNHNS and CDR2 SASEGT. Both 60 Vbeta primers and 13 Jbeta primers went into the PCR. The assay was immunoSEQ multiplex PCR, and TCRdb's table has in-frame clones only and misses some. The sample holds approximately 90,000 clones, roughly 80% seen once. The sample taken for sequencing was PBMCs. This receptor was identified in a male donor in good health and CMV-seronegative. The chain has TRBV6-1 and TRBJ1-4; TRBD1 matches at 8 bases. In nucleotides, the CDR3 is TGTGCCAGCAGTATACAGGGGGAGGAAAAACTGTTTTTT. It codes for CASSIQGEEKLFF.